A single sample is the source of the 26 T cell receptor beta chains below, sequenced in a study of blood T cell repertoires in COVID-19. TCRdb's table, derived via immunoSEQ multiplex PCR, lists solely in-frame clones and lacks some. Of roughly 170,000 clones listed, about 85% are singletons. Sequencing was carried out using peripheral blood. These receptors came from a man between 60 and 70 years old who had recovered from COVID-19.

V is TRBV27 and J is TRBJ2-5; D perhaps matches TRBD2 (6 bases). This CDR3 comprises 17 residues. V lost 6 bases and J 5 bases, leaving 25 bases between the germline ends. Looked up from germline, CDR1 is MNHEY and CDR2 is SMNVEV (reference sequence). CDR3 residues: CASSAGSGSSEGETQYF. The CDR3 DNA is TGTGCCAGCAGCGCCGGGAGCGGGTCTAGCGAAGGTGAGACCCAGTACTTC.

The chain links TRBV7-2 to TRBJ1-5; 9 nucleotides line up with TRBD1. The CDR3 is 16 residues long. Germline V CDR1 and CDR2: SGHTA, FQGNSA. J was trimmed by 7 bases and V by 4 bases; bases with no gene match: 11. CDR3 bases: TGTGCCAGCAGCTCCGGGGGACAGGGCGTGTGGCAGCCCCAGCATTTT. Its protein is CASSSGGQGVWQPQHF.

This clone counts as medium-sized. CDR3 in amino acids: CASSPLGGGPYGYTF. DNA of the CDR3: TGTGCCAGCAGCCCCCTCGGGGGGGGACCCTATGGCTACACCTTC. V usage is TRBV7-6 and J usage is TRBJ1-2; D is possibly TRBD1 (5 bases). This CDR3 has 15 residues. Deletions cut 5 bases from V and 4 bases from J, with 17 bases between. CDR1 SGHVS and CDR2 FNYEAQ come from the germline V gene.

The chain uses TRBV4-2 and TRBJ2-7; the D is unclear. The germline V and J ends were trimmed by 2 bases and 7 bases, with 15 bases remaining between them. Germline assignment: CDR1 LGHNA and CDR2 YNFKEQ. This CDR3 region has 14 residues. CDR3 loop: CASSQRRNYEEQYF. The CDR3 DNA reads as TGTGCCAGCAGCCAACGGAGAAATTACGAGGAGCAGTACTTC.

The chain couples TRBV18 to TRBJ1-1; 8 positions match TRBD1. Germline V gene sequence: CDR1 KGHSH, CDR2 LQKENI. The CDR3 is made up of 15 amino acids. The ends lost 4 bases at V and 1 base at J; junction bases unmatched: 5. The DNA for the CDR3 is TGTGCCAGCTCACGGTCAGGGGGCCCGAACACTGAAGCTTTCTTT. Translated: CASSRSGGPNTEAFF.

The chain is built from TRBV7-8 and TRBJ1-1; 8 bases line up with TRBD1. The CDR3 contains 15 residues. After removal of 1 base from V and 6 bases from J, the junction contained 7 bases not matched to a gene. CDR1 SGHVS and CDR2 FQNEAQ come from the germline V gene. The CDR3 DNA sequence: TGTGCCAGCAGCTTAGAGAGGACAGGGTTTTCTGAAGCTTTCTTT. Protein: CASSLERTGFSEAFF.

This clone was recorded once. The J gene is TRBJ2-3, the V gene TRBV7-3, with D possibly TRBD2 on 7 matching bases. This CDR3 region has 17 residues. The germline CDR1 and CDR2 sequences are SGHTA and FQGTGA. V lost 2 bases and J lost 4, with 19 bases in between. The CDR3 coding sequence is TGTGCCAGCAGCTTACAGCCCGCGAGGGGGGGCGCAGATACGCAGTATTTT. Translating gives CASSLQPARGGADTQYF.

The chain carries TRBV19 and TRBJ2-5, with 7 bases that match TRBD2. CDR1 is LNHDA and CDR2 is SQIVND in the germline V gene (reference sequence). The trim removed 1 base at V and 2 bases at J, leaving 10 bases unmatched. CDR3 size: 17 residues. The CDR3 DNA sequence: TGTGCCAGTAGTATAGGCACCCTTGGGGGGGGTCAAGAGACCCAGTACTTC. This encodes CASSIGTLGGGQETQYF.

The chain employs TRBV7-9 and TRBJ2-2, with 7 bases matching TRBD1. The ends lost 1 base at V and 0 bases at J; junction bases unmatched: 11. Germline V gene data show CDR1 as SEHNR and CDR2 as FQNEAQ (reference sequence). This CDR3 spans 19 amino acids. The DNA for the CDR3 is TGTGCCAGCAGCTTAGGGCACGACAGGGCACTTGCGAACACCGGGGAGCTGTTTTTT. Translating it yields CASSLGHDRALANTGELFF.

The chain has TRBV5-4 and TRBJ2-3; D remains ambiguous. Trimming cost V 0 bases and J 3 bases, with 8 bases left between them. Germline CDR1 is SGHNT and CDR2 is YYREEE (reference sequence). CDR3 length: 14 residues. This CDR3 reads CASSLGGQTDTQYF. The CDR3 coding sequence is TGTGCCAGCAGCTTGGGAGGCCAGACAGATACGCAGTATTTT.

J is TRBJ2-2 and V is TRBV10-3, with D possibly being TRBD1 (5 bases). Trimming pared 6 bases from V and 7 bases from J, leaving 9 bases between. Germline loops: CDR1 ENHRY, CDR2 SYGVKD. This CDR3 region has 12 residues. CDR3 in DNA: TGTGCCATCAGCCAGGGTGTCGGGGAGCTGTTTTTT. Translating it yields CAISQGVGELFF.

The chain combines TRBV27 with TRBJ1-6; D ambiguous. V lost 5 bases to trimming and J lost 10 bases, with 12 bases between them. CDR3 length: 13 amino acids. CDR1 and CDR2 (germline): MNHEY, SMNVEV (reference sequence). CDR3 sequence reads: CASSLWSGSPLHF. The CDR3, as DNA: TGTGCCAGCAGTCTGTGGAGCGGCTCACCCCTCCACTTT.

J is TRBJ2-7 and V is TRBV19, with D possibly matching TRBD1 (6 bases). The germline CDR1 and CDR2 sequences are LNHDA and SQIVND (reference sequence). The length of the CDR3 is 13 residues. Between the trimmed V and J ends, which lost 5 bases and 7 bases, there was a span of 15 bases. The DNA for the CDR3 is TGTGCCAGTAGTGGACAGCCGGGGCTGGAGCAGTACTTC. This encodes CASSGQPGLEQYF. Full variable domain (rest looked up from reference TRBV19 and TRBJ2-7): DGGITQSPKYLFRKEGQNVTLSCEQNLNHDAMYWYRQDPGQGLRLIYYSQIVNDFQKGDIAEGYSVSREKKESFPLTVTSAQKNPTAFYLCASSGQPGLEQYFGPGTRLTVT.

This rearrangement joins TRBV20-1 to TRBJ2-7; possibly TRBD1 for D (6 bases). CDR1 is DFQATT and CDR2 is SNEGSKA in the germline V gene (reference sequence). V shed 3 bases and J shed 5 bases, with 8 bases lying between them. The CDR3 loop spans 11 amino acids. CDR3 residues: CSASKGDEQYF. The CDR3 coding sequence is TGCAGTGCTAGTAAGGGGGACGAGCAGTACTTC.

The J gene is TRBJ2-1, the V gene TRBV4-2; 12 bases map to TRBD2. Germline assignment: CDR1 LGHNA and CDR2 YNFKEQ. V was pared by 0 bases and J by 9 bases, with 6 bases of the junction left unmatched. The CDR3 sequence is 16 residues long. The CDR3 spells CASSQDSSGGAGEQFF. CDR3 DNA sequence: TGTGCCAGCAGCCAAGACTCTAGCGGGGGGGCAGGTGAGCAGTTCTTC.

Regarding this clone: Other DNA variants within this sample encode the same CDR3. The CDR3 loop reads CASSPPGVNTEAFF. Written as DNA, the CDR3 is TGTGCCAGCAGCCCCCCAGGGGTTAACACTGAAGCTTTCTTT. The rearrangement links TRBV14 to TRBJ1-1; possibly TRBD1 for D (6 bases). CDR3 length: 14 residues. V lost 4 bases and J lost 2, with 11 bases in between. Germline V lookup: CDR1 SGHDN, CDR2 FVKESK.

The gene calls are TRBV29-1 and TRBJ2-2; 10 bases agree with TRBD1. Unmatched junction bases numbered 6, after V lost 1 base and J lost 7 bases. The CDR3 runs 15 residues. The germline CDR1 and CDR2 sequences are SQVTM and ANQGSEA. The CDR3 bases are TGCAGCGTTGAAGTGAGACAGGGGGCCGACGGGGAGCTGTTTTTT. This encodes CSVEVRQGADGELFF.

The chain links TRBV9 to TRBJ2-3; D gene unclear. CDR1 is SGDLS and CDR2 is YYNGEE in the germline V gene. Trimming cost V 0 bases and J 0 bases, with 5 bases left between them. This CDR3 region has 14 residues. This CDR3 is CASSVDGSTDTQYF. The DNA of the CDR3 is TGTGCCAGCAGCGTAGATGGCAGCACAGATACGCAGTATTTT.

This chain joins TRBV7-3 and TRBJ1-5; TRBD1 aligns across 8 bases. The CDR3 loop spans 13 amino acids. Germline CDR1 reads SGHTA; CDR2 reads FQGTGA. The V gene end was trimmed by 5 bases and the J gene end by 5 bases; junction bases not matched to a gene: 2. As DNA, the CDR3 is TGTGCCAGCAGCCCGGACAGGGATCAGCCCCAGCATTTT. As protein: CASSPDRDQPQHF. Filled out from reference TRBV7-3 and TRBJ1-5, the complete variable domain reads GAGVSQTPSNKVTEKGKYVELRCDPISGHTALYWYRQSLGQGPEFLIYFQGTGAADDSGLPNDRFFAVRPEGSVSTLKIQRTERGDSAVYLCASSPDRDQPQHFGDGTRLSIL.

This clone has just one count. The CDR3 loop reads CASSPRQGAGGYTF. CDR3 coding DNA: TGTGCCAGCAGCCCGAGACAGGGGGCTGGTGGCTACACCTTC. The V gene is TRBV7-8, the J gene TRBJ1-2; 10 bases fit TRBD1. This CDR3 region has 14 residues. Trimming at V came to 5 bases and at J to 7 bases, leaving 7 bases not matched to a gene. Germline-derived CDR1 and CDR2 are SGHVS and FQNEAQ.

The V gene is TRBV6-4, the J gene TRBJ1-5, with D possibly TRBD1 on 6 matching bases. Germline CDR1 MRHNA, CDR2 SNTAGT. The V and J ends lost 4 bases and 5 bases respectively, with 9 bases between them. This CDR3 region has 13 residues. CDR3 DNA: TGTGCCAGCAGTGGGGCAGGGGATCAGCCCCAGCATTTT. Amino acid sequence: CASSGAGDQPQHF.

There are a few counts of this clone. The CDR3 sequence is CASSYTGKGTEAFF. The CDR3 nucleotides read TGTGCCAGCAGTTACACAGGGAAAGGAACTGAAGCTTTCTTT. The chain links TRBV6-2 or TRBV6-3 to TRBJ1-1; tentative D call: TRBD1 (6 bases). The CDR3 runs to 14 residues. CDR1 and CDR2 from the germline V gene are MNHEY and SVGEGT. Trimming left V 2 bases short and J 5 bases short, with 12 bases between.

This rearrangement joins TRBV27 to TRBJ2-2; the D gene is possibly TRBD2 (6 bases). Germline-derived CDR1 and CDR2 are MNHEY and SMNVEV (reference sequence). This CDR3 spans 16 amino acids. Trimming left V 5 bases short and J 3 bases short, with 16 bases between. CDR3 sequence: CASSPQRGADTGELFF. The CDR3 coding sequence is TGTGCCAGCAGTCCTCAGCGCGGGGCCGACACCGGGGAGCTGTTTTTT.

The chain has TRBV10-3 and TRBJ2-7; TRBD1 matches 7 bases. Germline loops: CDR1 ENHRY, CDR2 SYGVKD. Trimming at V came to 11 bases and at J to 1 base, leaving 8 bases not matched to a gene. This CDR3 has 13 amino acids. Here the CDR3 reads CAAGRQGSYEQYF. The CDR3 DNA follows: TGTGCCGCAGGCCGACAGGGATCCTACGAGCAGTACTTC.

The chain recombines TRBV6-5 with TRBJ1-1, with D maybe TRBD1 (5 bases). The V end was cut by 8 bases, the J end by 4 bases, with 14 bases between. The CDR3 extends over 13 amino acids. In germline, CDR1 is MNHEY, CDR2 SVGAGI. CDR3 sequence: CASRQGLVTEAFF. The DNA for the CDR3 is TGTGCCAGCCGCCAGGGACTGGTCACTGAAGCTTTCTTT.

The rearrangement uses TRBV4-1 and TRBJ2-7; 7 bases fit TRBD1. Germline loops: CDR1 MGHRA, CDR2 YSYEKL. There are 15 residues in the CDR3. V lost 4 bases to trimming and J lost 5 bases; unmatched junction nucleotides: 11. The CDR3 DNA reads as TGCGCCAGCAGCCGGCGTTTAGGGGGCGGCGACGAGCAGTACTTC. As protein: CASSRRLGGGDEQYF.